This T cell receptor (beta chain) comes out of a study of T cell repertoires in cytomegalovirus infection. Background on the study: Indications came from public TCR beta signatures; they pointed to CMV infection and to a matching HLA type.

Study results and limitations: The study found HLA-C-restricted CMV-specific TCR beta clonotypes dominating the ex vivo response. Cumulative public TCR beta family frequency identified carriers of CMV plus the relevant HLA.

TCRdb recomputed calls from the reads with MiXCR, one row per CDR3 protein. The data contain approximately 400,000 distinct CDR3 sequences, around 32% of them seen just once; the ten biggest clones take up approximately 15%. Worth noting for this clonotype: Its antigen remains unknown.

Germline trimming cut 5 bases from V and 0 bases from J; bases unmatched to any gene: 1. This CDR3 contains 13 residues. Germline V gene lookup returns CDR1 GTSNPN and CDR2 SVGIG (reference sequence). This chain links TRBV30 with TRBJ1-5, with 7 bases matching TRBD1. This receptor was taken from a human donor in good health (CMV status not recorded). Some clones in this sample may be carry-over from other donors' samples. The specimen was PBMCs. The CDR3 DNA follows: TGTGCCTGGTCAGGGGGTAGCAATCAGCCCCAGCATTTT. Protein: CAWSGGSNQPQHF. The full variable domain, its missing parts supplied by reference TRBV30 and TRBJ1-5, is SQTIHQWPATLVQPVGSPLSLECTVEGTSNPNLYWYRQAAGRGLQLLFYSVGIGQISSEVPQNLSASRPQDRQFILSSKKLLLSDSGFYLCAWSGGSNQPQHFGDGTRLSIL.